Below are 13 T cell receptor beta chains sequenced from a single sample in a study of blood T cells in healthy people across ages (dated by TCRdb to the mid-2010s). To prepare the library, 5' RACE was applied. Sequencing took place on an Illumina HiSeq 2500. A second roughly 7 to 12 cycle PCR used a sample-barcoded 5' primer and a J-beta primer mix. TCRdb reran the public reads through fastp at Q25 and MiXCR, keeping productive beta chains. CDR3 protein sequences are deduplicated, and each keeps its most common genes and DNA. In all, the sample holds some 940,000 distinct CDR3 sequences, and 25% to 35% of those were seen once. The ten largest make up 9.5% to 13% of the sample. These same data were also listed under a study on T cells of mothers and their children.

The source material was blood. These receptors were obtained from a woman in her forties in good health.

This clonotype has at least ten counts. The rearrangement uses TRBV29-1 and TRBJ1-2; D remains ambiguous. Germline loops: CDR1 SQVTM, CDR2 ANQGSEA. Trimming shortened V by 2 bases and J by 4 bases, and 8 bases separated the two germline ends. This CDR3 region has 12 residues. The CDR3 DNA follows: TGCAGCGTTGAACCGGGAGGCTATGGCTACACCTTC. Translation gives CSVEPGGYGYTF.

The V and J genes are TRBV7-3 and TRBJ2-2, with TRBD2 matching 8 bases. In germline, CDR1 is SGHTA, CDR2 FQGTGA. V was clipped by 7 bases and J by 7 bases; unmatched bases: 11. The CDR3 spans 15 residues. CDR3 coding DNA: TGTGCCAGCAAACCCCTCGGGGGGGATAACGGGGAGCTGTTTTTT. Translation gives CASKPLGGDNGELFF.

This clonotype was recorded only once. The chain is built from TRBV27 and TRBJ2-7, with a tentative D call TRBD2 (6 bases). Germline CDR1 is MNHEY and CDR2 is SMNVEV (reference sequence). Trimming shortened V by 3 bases and J by 2 bases, and 11 bases separated the two germline ends. The CDR3 consists of 14 residues. DNA of the CDR3: TGTGCCAGCAGTTTCGCGGGGAACGCCTACGAGCAGTACTTC. Translation: CASSFAGNAYEQYF.

V gene TRBV12-3 or TRBV12-4 combines with J gene TRBJ1-1, with 12 positions matching TRBD1. With V trimmed by 8 bases and J by 3 bases, 19 bases remained unmatched. The CDR3 spans 19 residues. As DNA, the CDR3 is TGTGCCAGCCATTACCGGGACAGGGGGCATTTGGGGAGGGACACTGAAGCTTTCTTT. It codes for CASHYRDRGHLGRDTEAFF.

The DNA for the CDR3 is TGTGCCAGCAGTGGTAGGCCTGGCTACACCTTC. This translates into CASSGRPGYTF. The V call is TRBV6-6, the J call TRBJ1-2; D gene uncertain. Deletions cut 5 bases from V and 7 bases from J, with 8 bases between. The CDR3 has 11 residues. CDR1 is MNHNY and CDR2 is SVGAGI in the germline V gene (reference sequence).

This clonotype was found a few times. The chain joins TRBV4-1 to TRBJ2-7; D possibly matches TRBD1 or TRBD2 (5 bases each). With 3 bases removed from V and 3 bases from J, the gap between germline ends came to 12 bases. CDR3 length: 14 residues. Germline CDR1 is MGHRA and CDR2 is YSYEKL. The CDR3 DNA sequence: TGCGCCAGCAGCCATGGGACGCAGATCTACGAGCAGTACTTC. It yields the protein CASSHGTQIYEQYF.

This clonotype was seen a few times. The chain uses TRBV30 and TRBJ2-4; D not resolved. Trimming took 0 bases from V and 6 from J, leaving 21 bases between them. Germline values: CDR1 GTSNPN, CDR2 SVGIG (reference sequence). The CDR3 consists of 17 residues. The chain's CDR3 is CAWSVSQGRLQPNIQYF. Written as DNA, the CDR3 is TGTGCCTGGAGTGTATCTCAAGGACGTTTACAACCAAACATTCAGTACTTC. Looking up the rest from reference TRBV30 and TRBJ2-4 gives the full variable domain: SQTIHQWPATLVQPVGSPLSLECTVEGTSNPNLYWYRQAAGRGLQLLFYSVGIGQISSEVPQNLSASRPQDRQFILSSKKLLLSDSGFYLCAWSVSQGRLQPNIQYFGAGTRLSVL.

A single count supports this clonotype. A much larger clone is a single base away; this may be a read error. The V gene is TRBV12-3 or TRBV12-4, the J gene TRBJ2-5; 9 bases are a match to TRBD1. The CDR3 consists of 15 residues. The DNA of the CDR3 is TGTGCCAGCAGTGTCCGGGACAGGGTCCAAGAGACCCGGTACTTC. Amino acid sequence: CASSVRDRVQETRYF.

This clonotype was detected only a few times. The V and J genes are TRBV14 and TRBJ1-1; D ambiguous. V lost 4 bases and J lost 7, with 13 bases in between. Germline assignment: CDR1 SGHDN and CDR2 FVKESK. The CDR3 contains 13 residues. This CDR3 is CASSLEDGREAFF. CDR3 coding DNA: TGTGCCAGCAGCCTTGAGGACGGCCGTGAAGCTTTCTTT.

The rearrangement links TRBV5-1 to TRBJ1-1; 8 positions match TRBD1. J gave up 3 bases and V 4 bases, and 5 bases lay outside the gene matches. This CDR3 contains 14 residues. Germline loops: CDR1 SGHRS, CDR2 YFSETQ. In nucleotides, the CDR3 is TGCGCCAGCAGCGGTTCAGGGGGCGACACTGAAGCTTTCTTT. It encodes CASSGSGGDTEAFF.

The chain couples TRBV27 to TRBJ1-1, with a tentative D call TRBD1 (5 bases). Germline CDR1 and CDR2: MNHEY and SMNVEV (reference sequence). The V and J ends lost 2 bases and 3 bases respectively, with 19 bases between them. This CDR3 is built from 17 residues. As DNA, the CDR3 is TGTGCCAGCAGTTTACAAAAACCGACAGCGGGTCACACTGAAGCTTTCTTT. Translated, it gives CASSLQKPTAGHTEAFF.

Remarks on this clonotype: A single base separates this from a much larger clone, so it may be a read error. The rearrangement uses TRBV2 and TRBJ1-2; TRBD1 matches at 8 bases. The CDR3 sequence is 14 residues long. J gave up 6 bases and V 6 bases, and 9 bases lay outside the gene matches. Germline assignment: CDR1 SNHLY and CDR2 FYNNEI. CDR3 amino acids: CASRGTGIRHGYTF. CDR3 nucleotides: TGTGCCAGCAGGGGGACAGGTATTCGGCATGGCTACACCTTC.

The table lists this clonotype with many counts. The chain employs TRBV12-3 or TRBV12-4 and TRBJ2-7; D ambiguous. The CDR3 contains 14 residues. V lost 7 bases to trimming and J lost 0 bases, with 13 bases between them. In DNA form, the CDR3 reads TGTGCCAGCACTAACCTCCCGAGCTCCTACGAGCAGTACTTC. It yields the protein CASTNLPSSYEQYF.